This entry lists 8 T cell receptor beta chains sequenced from one sample in a study of cytomegalovirus exposure and HLA in healthy donors. PCR amplification relied on 60 Vbeta primers (plus 13 Jbeta primers). Data came from immunoSEQ multiplex PCR; TCRdb stores just in-frame clones and leaves some out. This sample has approximately 120,000 clones; 75% to 90% occur once, and the top ten carry roughly 6.7%. Material: PBMCs. The origin of the receptors is a woman aged 30 to 39 in good health and CMV-seropositive.

The sample holds one count of this clone. In nucleotides, the CDR3 is TGTGCCAGCAGTTACGTACAGAATGAAAAACTGTTTTTT. Residues: CASSYVQNEKLFF. J is TRBJ1-4 and V is TRBV6-5, with no clear D. Deletions cut 2 bases from V and 5 bases from J, with 6 bases between. The CDR3 is made up of 13 amino acids. Germline loops: CDR1 MNHEY, CDR2 SVGAGI.

The chain joins TRBV29-1 to TRBJ2-1, with a tentative D call TRBD2 (6 bases). The CDR3 totals 13 residues. CDR1 and CDR2 from the germline V gene are SQVTM and ANQGSEA. Trimming cost V 4 bases and J 4 bases, with 11 bases left between them. The CDR3 protein is CSVGGLAYNEQFF. Written as DNA, the CDR3 is TGCAGCGTTGGGGGTCTAGCGTACAATGAGCAGTTCTTC.

The chain carries TRBV6-5 and TRBJ1-5, with 9 bases matching TRBD1. Trimming took 5 bases from V and 6 from J; bases not matched to a gene: 2. The CDR3 runs to 13 residues. CDR1 is MNHEY, CDR2 SVGAGI, per germline. The CDR3 reads CASSEDRGQPQHF. CDR3 bases: TGTGCCAGCAGTGAGGACAGGGGTCAGCCCCAGCATTTT.

The chain recombines TRBV18 with TRBJ2-3, with D tentatively TRBD2 (6 bases). The CDR3 consists of 15 residues. V was shortened by 7 bases and J by 5 bases, with 19 bases between the two germline ends. CDR1 is KGHSH and CDR2 is LQKENI in the germline V gene. The CDR3 region has the DNA TGTGCCAGCTTCCCCCCCGGGGGTACTTTAGATACGCAGTATTTT. This encodes CASFPPGGTLDTQYF.

This chain links TRBV7-9 with TRBJ2-7; 7 nucleotides agree with TRBD2. Germline V lookup: CDR1 SEHNR, CDR2 FQNEAQ (reference sequence). The CDR3 consists of 13 residues. The V and J ends lost 2 bases and 5 bases, in that order; junction bases with no gene match: 3. This CDR3 is CASSLLAGDEQYF. As DNA, the CDR3 is TGTGCCAGCAGCTTACTGGCGGGGGACGAGCAGTACTTC.

This clone was seen only once. The chain's CDR3 is CAWSHRGHTF. CDR3 nucleotide sequence: TGTGCCTGGAGCCACAGGGGGCACACCTTC. J is TRBJ1-2 and V is TRBV30; 9 nucleotides line up with TRBD1. Germline-derived CDR1 and CDR2 are GTSNPN and SVGIG (reference sequence). The CDR3 runs 10 residues. Unmatched junction bases numbered 2, after V lost 3 bases and J lost 12 bases. Variable domain in full (rest from reference TRBV30 and TRBJ1-2): SQTIHQWPATLVQPVGSPLSLECTVEGTSNPNLYWYRQAAGRGLQLLFYSVGIGQISSEVPQNLSASRPQDRQFILSSKKLLLSDSGFYLCAWSHRGHTFGSGTRLTVV.

About this clone itself: The same CDR3 can be traced to other DNA sequences in this sample. This chain joins TRBV5-6 and TRBJ2-7; 9 nucleotides align to TRBD1. This CDR3 is 14 amino acids long. Unmatched junction bases numbered 5, after V lost 4 bases and J lost 3 bases. Germline CDR1 and CDR2: SGHDT and YYEEEE. Here the CDR3 DNA reads TGTGCCAGCAGCCTCGGACAGGGGAACTACGAGCAGTACTTC. Residues: CASSLGQGNYEQYF.

The gene calls are TRBV7-2 and TRBJ2-3; 9 positions match TRBD2. Losses at the gene ends were 3 bases for V and 6 bases for J; bases not matched to a gene: 13. The CDR3 runs 17 residues. CDR1 and CDR2 (germline): SGHTA, FQGNSA. The chain's CDR3 is CASSFRGRASTEDTQYF. The CDR3 DNA is TGTGCCAGCAGCTTTCGCGGGAGGGCTTCCACGGAGGATACGCAGTATTTT.